The TCR beta chain under discussion was sequenced for a study of cytomegalovirus exposure and HLA in healthy donors. It was healthy bone marrow donors who served as donors. Germline CDR1 SEHNR, CDR2 FQNEAQ (reference sequence). V shed 4 bases and J shed 0 bases, with 7 bases lying between them. There are 14 residues in the CDR3. The PCR used 60 Vbeta and 13 Jbeta primers. TCRdb's table, derived via immunoSEQ multiplex PCR, lists solely in-frame clones and lacks some. The table for this sample gives some 120,000 clones. This chain joins TRBV7-9 and TRBJ1-5, with D perhaps matching TRBD1 (5 bases). This TCR was recovered from a man aged 18-30 years in good health and CMV-seronegative. The sample comprised PBMCs. The CDR3 loop is CASSSDSSNQPQHF. In DNA, the CDR3 is TGTGCCAGCAGCTCCGACAGTAGCAATCAGCCCCAGCATTTT.